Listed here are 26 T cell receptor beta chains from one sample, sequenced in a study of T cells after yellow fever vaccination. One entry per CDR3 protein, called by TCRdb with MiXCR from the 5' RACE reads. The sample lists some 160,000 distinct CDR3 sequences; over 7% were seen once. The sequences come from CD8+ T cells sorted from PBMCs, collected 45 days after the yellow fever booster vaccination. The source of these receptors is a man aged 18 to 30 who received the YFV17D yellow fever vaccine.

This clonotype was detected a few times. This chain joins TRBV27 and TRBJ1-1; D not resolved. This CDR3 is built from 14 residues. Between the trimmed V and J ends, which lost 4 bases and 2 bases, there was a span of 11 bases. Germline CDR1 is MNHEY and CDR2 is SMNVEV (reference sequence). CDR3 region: CASSSLGINTEAFF. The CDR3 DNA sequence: TGTGCCAGCAGTTCTCTGGGGATTAACACTGAAGCTTTCTTT.

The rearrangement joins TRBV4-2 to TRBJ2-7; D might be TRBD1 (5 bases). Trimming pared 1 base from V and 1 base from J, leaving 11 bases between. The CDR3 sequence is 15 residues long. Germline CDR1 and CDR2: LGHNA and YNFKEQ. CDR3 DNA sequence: TGTGCCAGCAGCCAAGGTCAAGGGGTTTCCTACGAGCAGTACTTC. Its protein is CASSQGQGVSYEQYF.

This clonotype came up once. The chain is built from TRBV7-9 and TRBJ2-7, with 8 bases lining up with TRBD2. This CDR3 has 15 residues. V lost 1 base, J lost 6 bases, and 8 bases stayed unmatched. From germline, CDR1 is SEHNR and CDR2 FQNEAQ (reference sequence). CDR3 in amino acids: CASSLVSGGVREQYF. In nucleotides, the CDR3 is TGTGCCAGCAGCTTAGTTTCGGGAGGGGTCCGCGAGCAGTACTTC.

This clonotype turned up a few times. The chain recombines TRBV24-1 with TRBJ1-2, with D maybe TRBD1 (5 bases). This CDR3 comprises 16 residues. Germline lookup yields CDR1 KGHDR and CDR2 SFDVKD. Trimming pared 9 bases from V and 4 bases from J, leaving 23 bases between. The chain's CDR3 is CATSPPGTRGFYGYTF. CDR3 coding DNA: TGTGCCACCTCCCCTCCCGGCACTCGGGGCTTCTATGGCTACACCTTC.

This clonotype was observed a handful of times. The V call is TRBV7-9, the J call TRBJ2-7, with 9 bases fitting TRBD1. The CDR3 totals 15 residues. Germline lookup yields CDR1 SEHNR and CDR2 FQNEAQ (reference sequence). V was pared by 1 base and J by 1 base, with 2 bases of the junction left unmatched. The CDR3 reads CASSLGDRGSYEQYF. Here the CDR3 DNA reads TGTGCCAGCAGCTTAGGAGACAGGGGGTCCTACGAGCAGTACTTC.

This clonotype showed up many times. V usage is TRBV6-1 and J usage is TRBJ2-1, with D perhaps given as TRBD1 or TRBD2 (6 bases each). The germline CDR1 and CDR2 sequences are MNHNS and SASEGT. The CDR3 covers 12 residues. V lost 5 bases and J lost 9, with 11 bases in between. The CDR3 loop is CASSRGGGEQFF. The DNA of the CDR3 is TGTGCCAGCAGTCGAGGGGGAGGTGAGCAGTTCTTC.

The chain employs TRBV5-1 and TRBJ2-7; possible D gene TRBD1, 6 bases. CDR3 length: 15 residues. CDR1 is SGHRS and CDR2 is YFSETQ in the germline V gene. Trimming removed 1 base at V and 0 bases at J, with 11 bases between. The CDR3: CASSLSQGSSYEQYF. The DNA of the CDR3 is TGCGCCAGCAGCTTGAGTCAGGGGAGCTCCTACGAGCAGTACTTC.

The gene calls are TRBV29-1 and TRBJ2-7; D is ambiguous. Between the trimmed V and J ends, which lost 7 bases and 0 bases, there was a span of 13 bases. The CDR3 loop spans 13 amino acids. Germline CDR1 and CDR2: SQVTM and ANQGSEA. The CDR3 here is CSATTLDSYEQYF. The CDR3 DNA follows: TGCAGCGCTACAACTCTAGACTCCTACGAGCAGTACTTC.

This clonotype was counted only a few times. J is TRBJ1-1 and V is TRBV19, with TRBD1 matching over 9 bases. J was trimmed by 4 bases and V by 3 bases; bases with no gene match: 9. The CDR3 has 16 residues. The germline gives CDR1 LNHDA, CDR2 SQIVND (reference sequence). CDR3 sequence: CASSIGTGYMGTEAFF. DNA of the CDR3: TGTGCCAGTAGTATCGGGACAGGGTATATGGGCACTGAAGCTTTCTTT. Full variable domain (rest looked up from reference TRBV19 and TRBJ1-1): DGGITQSPKYLFRKEGQNVTLSCEQNLNHDAMYWYRQDPGQGLRLIYYSQIVNDFQKGDIAEGYSVSREKKESFPLTVTSAQKNPTAFYLCASSIGTGYMGTEAFFGQGTRLTVV.

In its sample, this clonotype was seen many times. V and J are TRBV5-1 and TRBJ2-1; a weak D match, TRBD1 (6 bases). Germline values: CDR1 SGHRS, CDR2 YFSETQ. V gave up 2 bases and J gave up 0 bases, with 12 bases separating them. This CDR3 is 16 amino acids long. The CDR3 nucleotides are TGCGCCAGCAGCTTAGCAGGGGCCCCCTCCTACAATGAGCAGTTCTTC. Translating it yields CASSLAGAPSYNEQFF. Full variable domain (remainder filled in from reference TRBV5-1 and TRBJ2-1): KAGVTQTPRYLIKTRGQQVTLSCSPISGHRSVSWYQQTPGQGLQFLFEYFSETQRNKGNFPGRFSGRQFSNSRSEMNVSTLELGDSALYLCASSLAGAPSYNEQFFGPGTRLTVL.

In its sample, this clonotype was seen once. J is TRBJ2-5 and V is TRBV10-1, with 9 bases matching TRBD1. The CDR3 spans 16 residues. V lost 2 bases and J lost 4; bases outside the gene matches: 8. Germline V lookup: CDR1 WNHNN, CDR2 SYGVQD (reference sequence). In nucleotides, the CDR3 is TGCGCCAGCAGTGAGGCAGGGACAGGGTCCCCAGAGACCCAGTACTTC. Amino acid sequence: CASSEAGTGSPETQYF.

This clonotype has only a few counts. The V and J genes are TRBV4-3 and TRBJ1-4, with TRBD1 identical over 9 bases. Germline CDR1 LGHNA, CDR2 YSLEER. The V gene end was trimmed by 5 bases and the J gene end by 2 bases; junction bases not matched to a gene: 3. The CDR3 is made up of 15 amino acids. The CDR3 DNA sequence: TGCGCCAGCAGCGTAGGACAGGGGACTAATGAAAAACTGTTTTTT. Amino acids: CASSVGQGTNEKLFF.

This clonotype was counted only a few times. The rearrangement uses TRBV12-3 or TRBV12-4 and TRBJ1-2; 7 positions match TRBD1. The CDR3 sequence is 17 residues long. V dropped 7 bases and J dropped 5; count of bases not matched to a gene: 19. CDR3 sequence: CASKRRGGTVPIYGYTF. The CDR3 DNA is TGTGCCAGCAAGCGCAGAGGGGGGACAGTGCCTATTTATGGCTACACCTTC.

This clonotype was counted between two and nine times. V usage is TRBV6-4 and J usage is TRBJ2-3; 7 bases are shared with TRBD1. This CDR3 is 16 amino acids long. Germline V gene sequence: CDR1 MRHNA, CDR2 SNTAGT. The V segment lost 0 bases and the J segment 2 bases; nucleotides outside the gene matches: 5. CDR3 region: CASSDSPGGYTDTQYF. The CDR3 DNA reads TGTGCCAGCAGTGACTCACCAGGGGGATACACAGATACGCAGTATTTT.

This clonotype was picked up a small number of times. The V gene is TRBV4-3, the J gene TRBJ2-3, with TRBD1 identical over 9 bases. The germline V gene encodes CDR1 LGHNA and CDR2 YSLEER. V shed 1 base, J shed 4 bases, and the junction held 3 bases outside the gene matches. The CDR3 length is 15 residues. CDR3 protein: CASSQGQGGADTQYF. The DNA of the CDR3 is TGCGCCAGCAGCCAAGGACAGGGGGGTGCAGATACGCAGTATTTT.

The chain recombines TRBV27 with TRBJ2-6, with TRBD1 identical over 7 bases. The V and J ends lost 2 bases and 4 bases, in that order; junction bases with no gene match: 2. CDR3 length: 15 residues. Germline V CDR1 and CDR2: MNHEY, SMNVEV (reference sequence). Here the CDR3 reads CASSLEGAGANVLTF. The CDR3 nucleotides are TGTGCCAGCAGTTTAGAGGGGGCGGGGGCCAACGTCCTGACTTTC.

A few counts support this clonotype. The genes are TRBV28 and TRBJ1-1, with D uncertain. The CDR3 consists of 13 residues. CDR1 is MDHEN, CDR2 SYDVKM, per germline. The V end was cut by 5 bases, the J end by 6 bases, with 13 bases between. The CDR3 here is CASSPRLLPEAFF. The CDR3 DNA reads TGTGCCAGCAGTCCTCGACTATTACCTGAAGCTTTCTTT.

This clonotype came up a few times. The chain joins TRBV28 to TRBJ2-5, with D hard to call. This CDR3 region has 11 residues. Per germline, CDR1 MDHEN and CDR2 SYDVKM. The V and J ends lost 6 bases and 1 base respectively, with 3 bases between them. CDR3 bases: TGTGCCAGCAGCGTCCAAGAGACCCAGTACTTC. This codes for CASSVQETQYF.

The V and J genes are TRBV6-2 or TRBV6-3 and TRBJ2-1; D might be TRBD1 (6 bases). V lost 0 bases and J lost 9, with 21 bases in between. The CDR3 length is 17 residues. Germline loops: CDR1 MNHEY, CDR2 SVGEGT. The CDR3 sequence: CASSYSWAGDSVGEQFF. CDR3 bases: TGTGCCAGCAGTTACTCATGGGCAGGGGATTCTGTGGGTGAGCAGTTCTTC.

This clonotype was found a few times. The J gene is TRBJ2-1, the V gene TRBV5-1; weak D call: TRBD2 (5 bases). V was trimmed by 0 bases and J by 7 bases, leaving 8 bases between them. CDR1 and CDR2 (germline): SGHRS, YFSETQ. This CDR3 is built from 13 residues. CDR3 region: CASSLAGLNEQFF. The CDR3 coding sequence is TGCGCCAGCAGCTTGGCGGGGTTGAATGAGCAGTTCTTC.

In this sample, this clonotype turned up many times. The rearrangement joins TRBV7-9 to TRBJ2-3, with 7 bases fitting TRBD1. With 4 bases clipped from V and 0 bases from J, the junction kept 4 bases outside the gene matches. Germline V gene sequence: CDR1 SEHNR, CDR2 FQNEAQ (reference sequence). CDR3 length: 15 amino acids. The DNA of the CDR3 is TGTGCCAGCAGCTATGACAGGGCGAGCACAGATACGCAGTATTTT. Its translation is CASSYDRASTDTQYF.

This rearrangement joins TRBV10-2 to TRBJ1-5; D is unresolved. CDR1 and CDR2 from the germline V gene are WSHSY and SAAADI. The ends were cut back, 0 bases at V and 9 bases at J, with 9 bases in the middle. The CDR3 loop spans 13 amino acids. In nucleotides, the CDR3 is TGCGCCAGCAGTGAGTCGGGTTCTAGGCCCCAGCATTTT. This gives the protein CASSESGSRPQHF.

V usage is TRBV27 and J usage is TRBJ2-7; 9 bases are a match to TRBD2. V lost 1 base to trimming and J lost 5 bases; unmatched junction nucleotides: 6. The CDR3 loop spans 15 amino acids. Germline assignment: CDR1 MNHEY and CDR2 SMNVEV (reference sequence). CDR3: CASSLLLAGIHEQYF. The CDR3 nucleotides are TGTGCCAGCAGTTTATTGCTAGCGGGGATCCACGAGCAGTACTTC.

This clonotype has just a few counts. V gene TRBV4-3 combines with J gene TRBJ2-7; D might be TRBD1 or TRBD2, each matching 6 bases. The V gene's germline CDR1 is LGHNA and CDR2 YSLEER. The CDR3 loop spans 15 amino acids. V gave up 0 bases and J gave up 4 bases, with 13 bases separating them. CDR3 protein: CASSQDAGGGYEQYF. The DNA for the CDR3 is TGCGCCAGCAGCCAAGATGCCGGGGGCGGTTACGAGCAGTACTTC.

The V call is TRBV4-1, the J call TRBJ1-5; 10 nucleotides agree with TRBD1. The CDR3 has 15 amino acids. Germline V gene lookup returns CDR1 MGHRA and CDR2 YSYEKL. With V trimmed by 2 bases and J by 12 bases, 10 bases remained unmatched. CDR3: CASSQRPVGTGDQHF. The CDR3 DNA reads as TGCGCCAGCAGCCAACGCCCAGTAGGGACAGGGGACCAGCATTTT.

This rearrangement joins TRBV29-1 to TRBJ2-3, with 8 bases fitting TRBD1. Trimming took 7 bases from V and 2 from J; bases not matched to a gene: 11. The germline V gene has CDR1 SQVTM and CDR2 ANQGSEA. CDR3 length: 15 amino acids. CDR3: CSADTTGANTDTQYF. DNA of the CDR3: TGCAGCGCCGACACGACAGGGGCGAACACAGATACGCAGTATTTT.